Sequencing of this T cell receptor (beta chain) was carried out in a study of blood T cell repertoires in COVID-19. Looking at the study overall: Italy, Spain and the United States were the sources of the convalescent and acute COVID-19 samples. From T cells, B-cell-depleted T cells, or PBMCs came the material, which was cDNA or gDNA.

This CDR3 comprises 15 residues. Trimming shortened V by 5 bases and J by 0 bases, and 12 bases separated the two germline ends. Per the germline V gene, CDR1 is SGHVS and CDR2 is FNYEAQ. Cohorts were determined from participant-reported clinical history. Cohort 3 donors counted as recovered after two negative PCRs, clearance, or resolved symptoms. Using immunoSEQ multiplex PCR, the repertoire was profiled, and TCRdb retains in-frame clones only, with some absent. The repertoire holds some 200,000 clones, around four fifths seen once, with 10% to 15% in the top ten. The sequenced material came from PBMCs or T cells enriched from blood (not recorded which). V is TRBV7-6 and J is TRBJ2-3; perhaps TRBD1 as D (6 bases). The receptor comes from a man between 35 and 55 years old who had recovered from COVID-19. CDR3 bases: TGTGCCAGCAGCCGGATACAGGGTAGCACAGATACGCAGTATTTT. This codes for CASSRIQGSTDTQYF. The variable domain in full, with the rest retrieved from reference TRBV7-6 and TRBJ2-3, is GAGVSQSPRYKVTKRGQDVALRCDPISGHVSLYWYRQALGQGPEFLTYFNYEAQQDKSGLPNDRFSAERPEGSISTLTIQRTEQRDSAMYRCASSRIQGSTDTQYFGPGTRLTVL.